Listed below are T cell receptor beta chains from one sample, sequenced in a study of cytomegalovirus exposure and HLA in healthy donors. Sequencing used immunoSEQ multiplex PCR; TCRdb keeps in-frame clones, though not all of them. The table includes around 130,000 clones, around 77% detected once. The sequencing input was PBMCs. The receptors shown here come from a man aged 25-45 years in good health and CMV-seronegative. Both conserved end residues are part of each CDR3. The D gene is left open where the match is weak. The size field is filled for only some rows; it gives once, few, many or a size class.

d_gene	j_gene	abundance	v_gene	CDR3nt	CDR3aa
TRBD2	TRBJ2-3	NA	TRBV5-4	TGTGCCAGCAGACCGGGACTAGCGGGAGATACGCAGTATTTT	CASRPGLAGDTQYF
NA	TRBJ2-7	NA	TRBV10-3	TGTGCCATCAGTGAGTCGGAGTCAGGGGTATTTGACGAGCAGTACTTC	CAISESESGVFDEQYF
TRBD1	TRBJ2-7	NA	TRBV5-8	TGTGCCAGCAGCTTGGTCCAGGGGGCGAAATACGAGCAGTACTTC	CASSLVQGAKYEQYF
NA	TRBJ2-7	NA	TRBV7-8	TGTGCCAGCAGCTTAGGCCGGGGGACTCGAGAGCAGTACTTC	CASSLGRGTREQYF
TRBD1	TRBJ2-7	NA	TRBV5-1	TGCGCCAGCAGCCGGGGACAGGGCCTCGGCGAGCAGTACTTC	CASSRGQGLGEQYF
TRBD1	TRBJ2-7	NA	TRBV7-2	TGTGCCAGCAGGGGACAGACCTACGAGCAGTACTTC	CASRGQTYEQYF
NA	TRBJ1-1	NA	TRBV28	TGTGCCAGCAGCCGACAGTTTACGGGCAGAGTGAACACTGAAGCTTTCTTT	CASSRQFTGRVNTEAFF
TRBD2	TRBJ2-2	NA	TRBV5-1	TGCGCCAGCAGCGAAGGGACTAGTAACACCGGGGAGCTGTTTTTT	CASSEGTSNTGELFF
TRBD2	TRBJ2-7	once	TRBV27	TGTGCCAGCAGTTTATTAGGAGGGAGGGTCAACGAGCAGTACTTC	CASSLLGGRVNEQYF
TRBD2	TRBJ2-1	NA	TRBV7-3	TGTGCCAGCAGCTTAACACCCGGACTAGCTCGTTCCTACAATGAGCAGTTCTTC	CASSLTPGLARSYNEQFF
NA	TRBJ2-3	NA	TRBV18	TGTGCCAGCTCATCCGGACAGTTTAGCACAGATACGCAGTATTTT	CASSSGQFSTDTQYF
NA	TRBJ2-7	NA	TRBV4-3	TGCGCCAGCAGCCAAGGGGCGGGTCAGGACTCCTACGAGCAGTACTTC	CASSQGAGQDSYEQYF
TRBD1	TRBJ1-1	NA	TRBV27	TGTGCCAGCAGTTTAAAAACAGGGGTGACTGAAGCTTTCTTT	CASSLKTGVTEAFF
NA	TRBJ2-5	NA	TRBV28	TGTGCCAGCAGTCCGGCGGGCGGGGCCGGGGAGACCCAGTACTTC	CASSPAGGAGETQYF